Listed below are T cell receptor beta chains from one sample, sequenced in a study of blood T cells in healthy people across ages. TCRdb re-analysed the 5' RACE reads in MiXCR, keeping a single row per CDR3 protein. Found here are approximately 830,000 distinct CDR3 sequences, around 62% of them singletons; the top ten hold about 30%. Sequencing input: blood. The receptors stem from a man aged 25 to 45 in good health. The CDR3 runs from the conserved cysteine through the conserved F or W. D genes are given only for firm matches. Size values are once, few and many counts, or a class for expanded clones, and some rows have none.

clone_size,v_call,d_call,j_call,cdr3_aa,cdr3_nt
NA,TRBV20-1,NA,TRBJ1-2,CSAAGTGNYGYTF,TGCAGTGCTGCGGGGACCGGAAACTATGGCTACACCTTC
few,TRBV25-1,TRBD1,TRBJ1-2,CASRGDSLYGYTF,TGTGCCAGCAGGGGGGACAGCCTCTATGGCTACACCTTC
NA,TRBV6-6,NA,TRBJ2-5,CAIRRGLGETQYF,TGTGCCATCAGGCGGGGCTTGGGAGAGACCCAGTACTTC
NA,TRBV9,TRBD1,TRBJ2-7,CASSVDGQGADEQYF,TGTGCCAGCAGCGTAGACGGACAGGGAGCCGACGAGCAGTACTTC
NA,TRBV4-2,TRBD1,TRBJ1-2,CASSSDRVSSYGYTF,TGTGCCAGCAGTTCCGACAGGGTATCTTCCTACGGCTACACCTTC
few,TRBV5-1,NA,TRBJ2-1,CASSLKGGPYNEQFF,TGCGCCAGCAGCTTGAAGGGGGGCCCCTACAATGAGCAGTTCTTC
NA,TRBV6-6,NA,TRBJ2-3,CASSARVADTQYF,TGTGCCAGCAGCGCAAGGGTAGCAGATACGCAGTATTTT
NA,TRBV6-2/TRBV6-3,NA,TRBJ1-2,CASSYATNGYTF,TGTGCCAGCAGTTACGCTACGAACGGCTACACCTTC
NA,TRBV20-1,TRBD2,TRBJ2-7,CSAGGGSGVEQYF,TGCAGTGCTGGAGGGGGTAGCGGGGTCGAGCAGTACTTC
few,TRBV7-9,NA,TRBJ2-3,CASSFSQTSTDTQYF,TGTGCCAGCAGCTTTTCCCAGACTAGCACAGATACGCAGTATTTT
NA,TRBV5-1,NA,TRBJ1-1,CASSRSRSNTEAFF,TGCGCCAGCAGCCGGTCACGCTCAAACACTGAAGCTTTCTTT
NA,TRBV2,NA,TRBJ2-5,CASSEGVETQYF,TGTGCCAGCAGTGAAGGGGTGGAGACCCAGTACTTC
few,TRBV4-3,NA,TRBJ1-2,CASSQDRGLYGYTF,TGCGCCAGCAGCCAAGATCGAGGCCTCTATGGCTACACCTTC
few,TRBV21-1,NA,TRBJ2-6,CASSKVGRGHGANVLTF,TGTGCCAGCAGCAAAGTGGGCAGGGGGCATGGGGCCAACGTCCTGACTTTC
NA,TRBV2,NA,TRBJ2-1,CATQREYEQFF,TGTGCCACCCAGAGAGAATATGAGCAGTTCTTC
NA,TRBV9,TRBD2,TRBJ2-1,CASSVTGLASEQFF,TGTGCCAGCAGCGTCACCGGACTAGCATCGGAGCAGTTCTTC
NA,TRBV2,NA,TRBJ2-7,CASSTQGFHYEQYF,TGTGCCAGCAGCACACAGGGATTCCACTACGAGCAGTACTTC
NA,TRBV24-1,NA,TRBJ1-1,CATSDGHTNTEAFF,TGTGCCACCAGTGATGGACATACGAACACTGAAGCTTTCTTT
NA,TRBV7-2,NA,TRBJ2-7,CASSLEGFGYEQYF,TGTGCCAGCAGCTTAGAGGGGTTCGGGTACGAGCAGTACTTC
NA,TRBV29-1,TRBD1,TRBJ1-2,CSVARTAGQATHGYTF,TGCAGCGTTGCCAGAACAGCAGGACAGGCCACTCATGGCTACACCTTC
NA,TRBV6-5,NA,TRBJ2-3,CASSYSESTDTQYF,TGTGCCAGCAGTTACTCCGAGAGCACAGATACGCAGTATTTT
NA,TRBV2,NA,TRBJ2-6,CASSDSWSSGANVLTF,TGTGCCAGCAGTGACTCTTGGTCCTCTGGGGCCAACGTCCTGACTTTC
NA,TRBV20-1,NA,TRBJ2-1,CSASERPYNEQFF,TGCAGTGCTTCGGAAAGACCTTACAATGAGCAGTTCTTC
many,TRBV14,NA,TRBJ2-1,CASSPSSSYNEQFF,TGTGCCAGCAGCCCCTCTAGCTCCTACAATGAGCAGTTCTTC
NA,TRBV7-2,NA,TRBJ2-1,CASSNRDTLYNEQFF,TGTGCCAGCAGCAACCGGGACACCCTTTACAATGAGCAGTTCTTC
NA,TRBV6-1,NA,TRBJ2-7,CASGQVHVYEQYF,TGTGCCAGCGGACAAGTCCATGTGTACGAGCAGTACTTC
few,TRBV2,NA,TRBJ2-1,CASILGAYNEQFF,TGTGCCAGCATTCTAGGGGCCTACAATGAGCAGTTCTTC
NA,TRBV20-1,NA,TRBJ2-3,CSAPRPSPADTQYF,TGCAGTGCTCCCCGACCTTCTCCGGCAGATACGCAGTATTTT
NA,TRBV28,NA,TRBJ1-5,CASSFIVGRAYQPQHF,TGTGCCAGCAGTTTCATAGTAGGCAGGGCTTATCAGCCCCAGCATTTT
NA,TRBV7-3,NA,TRBJ1-6,CASSLGQSSSPLHF,TGTGCCAGCAGCTTAGGGCAGAGTAGTTCACCCCTCCACTTT
NA,TRBV15,NA,TRBJ2-3,CATSREGLGGDTQYF,TGTGCCACCAGCAGAGAAGGCCTTGGGGGAGATACGCAGTATTTT
many,TRBV12-3/TRBV12-4,NA,TRBJ2-5,CASSPRLETQYF,TGTGCCAGCAGTCCCCGCCTAGAGACCCAGTACTTC
NA,TRBV7-7,NA,TRBJ1-5,CASRPGQYPYYYQPQHF,TGTGCCAGCAGGCCCGGACAGTACCCATATTATTATCAGCCCCAGCATTTT
NA,TRBV11-1,NA,TRBJ2-7,CASSKRDEQYF,TGTGCCAGCAGCAAAAGAGACGAGCAGTACTTC
few,TRBV27,NA,TRBJ2-7,CASSHGHLYEQYF,TGTGCCAGCAGTCACGGACACCTATACGAGCAGTACTTC
NA,TRBV12-3/TRBV12-4,NA,TRBJ2-4,CASSLGSAKNIQYF,TGTGCCAGCAGTTTAGGCAGTGCCAAAAACATTCAGTACTTC
NA,TRBV20-1,TRBD2,TRBJ2-7,CSARDPSGLGYEQYF,TGCAGTGCTAGAGACCCTAGCGGCTTGGGGTACGAGCAGTACTTC
once,TRBV6-6,NA,TRBJ2-7,CASSWDPYEQYF,TGTGCCAGCAGCTGGGATCCATACGAGCAGTACTTC
NA,TRBV3-1,TRBD1,TRBJ2-1,CASSQDSWTGGDEQFF,TGTGCCAGCAGCCAAGACAGTTGGACAGGGGGAGATGAGCAGTTCTTC
NA,TRBV29-1,NA,TRBJ1-3,CSVAGGGNTIYF,TGCAGCGTTGCGGGAGGTGGAAACACCATATATTTT
NA,TRBV7-9,TRBD2,TRBJ2-1,CASSLAGTSGHEQFF,TGTGCCAGCAGCTTAGCGGGGACTAGCGGACATGAGCAGTTCTTC
NA,TRBV3-1,NA,TRBJ1-2,CASSQDLVGRNRGYTF,TGTGCCAGCAGCCAAGATTTGGTCGGCCGGAATCGGGGCTACACCTTC
once,TRBV7-3,NA,TRBJ1-2,CASSPSAGRGYGYTF,TGTGCCAGCAGCCCCTCGGCAGGGAGAGGCTATGGCTACACCTTC
few,TRBV20-1,NA,TRBJ1-4,CSAPGENEKLFF,TGCAGTGCTCCTGGAGAGAATGAAAAACTGTTTTTT
few,TRBV28,TRBD2,TRBJ2-1,CASSGAGRAYNEQFF,TGTGCCAGCAGTGGAGCGGGGCGGGCCTACAATGAGCAGTTCTTC
NA,TRBV25-1,TRBD1,TRBJ2-3,CASSDRPGQGVTDTQYF,TGTGCCAGCAGTGACCGTCCGGGACAGGGGGTCACAGATACGCAGTATTTT
NA,TRBV2,NA,TRBJ2-4,CASSPHERLQYF,TGTGCCAGCAGTCCCCACGAGCGGCTACAGTACTTC
NA,TRBV25-1,TRBD1,TRBJ1-2,CASRDRVGYGYTF,TGTGCCAGCCGGGACAGGGTGGGCTATGGCTACACCTTC
NA,TRBV5-1,NA,TRBJ2-7,CASSFHGLGGSYEQYF,TGCGCCAGCAGCTTTCACGGACTTGGAGGGTCCTACGAGCAGTACTTC
once,TRBV11-3,TRBD1,TRBJ2-2,CASSPNYGQENTGELFF,TGTGCCAGCAGCCCTAACTACGGACAGGAGAACACCGGGGAGCTGTTTTTT
few,TRBV11-2,NA,TRBJ2-5,CASSFTGLETQYF,TGTGCCAGCAGTTTTACAGGGCTAGAGACCCAGTACTTC
NA,TRBV12-3/TRBV12-4,NA,TRBJ2-7,CASSFERSSSYEQYF,TGTGCCAGCAGTTTTGAGCGGTCTAGCTCCTACGAGCAGTACTTC